This T cell receptor beta chain was sequenced in a study of identical twins. The donor group consisted entirely of healthy Caucasians. As to this clonotype: Antigen: not known.

The CDR3 consists of 14 residues. Germline V gene lookup returns CDR1 LNHNV and CDR2 YYDKDF (reference sequence). The V end was cut by 5 bases, the J end by 4 bases, with 14 bases between. MiXCR was run by TCRdb on the 5' RACE reads, yielding one entry per CDR3 protein. The sample yields some 1,600,000 distinct CDR3 sequences, about 32% seen once. Study-wide results and caveats: Abundant beta clonotypes from cord blood bore fewer insertions; memory repertoires lacked this pattern.

V and J are TRBV15 and TRBJ1-2; possible D gene TRBD1, 5 bases. This sequence was found in a newborn girl in good health. Material: cord blood. In DNA form, the CDR3 reads TGTGCCACCAGCTCTAGGACACACGGCTATGGCTACACCTTC. Translating gives CATSSRTHGYGYTF.